These 27 T cell receptor beta chains were all obtained from the same sample, sequenced in a study of neurological immune-mediated disorders. MiXCR, applied by TCRdb to the 5' RACE reads, yields one record per CDR3 protein. Counted here are under 60,000 distinct CDR3 sequences, about 9.4% occurring once; the ten biggest clones make up 21%. The sequenced sample was PBMCs. All receptors come from a woman between 40 and 50 years old with HTLV-1-associated myelopathy (HAM/TSP).

This clonotype was found many times. The V and J genes are TRBV20-1 and TRBJ2-1; weak D call: TRBD1 (6 bases). The CDR3 has 13 amino acids. CDR1 and CDR2 from the germline V gene are DFQATT and SNEGSKA (reference sequence). V lost 2 bases and J 7 bases, leaving 12 bases between the germline ends. The CDR3 DNA reads TGCAGTGCTAGATCCCAGGGGAAGAATGAGCAGTTCTTC. Translation gives CSARSQGKNEQFF.

This clonotype was observed many times. This rearrangement joins TRBV5-1 to TRBJ1-1, with a possible D match to TRBD1 (5 bases). This CDR3 comprises 13 residues. The V and J ends lost 0 bases and 5 bases respectively, with 8 bases between them. Germline-derived CDR1 and CDR2 are SGHRS and YFSETQ. CDR3 loop: CASSLEGRTEAFF. In nucleotides, the CDR3 is TGCGCCAGCAGCTTGGAGGGGAGAACTGAAGCTTTCTTT.

V gene TRBV14 combines with J gene TRBJ1-6; D unresolved. Trimming took off 1 base at V and 11 bases at J, with 6 bases between the two ends. The CDR3 runs to 12 residues. Looked up from germline, CDR1 is SGHDN and CDR2 is FVKESK. The CDR3 coding sequence is TGTGCCAGCAGCCAAGTCGGCCCACCCCTCCACTTT. The encoded protein is CASSQVGPPLHF.

This clonotype was counted ten times or more. The chain's CDR3 is CASSQVRRTEAFF. The CDR3 DNA is TGCGCCAGCAGCCAAGTAAGAAGGACTGAAGCTTTCTTT. The J gene is TRBJ1-1, the V gene TRBV4-1; D not resolved. The CDR3 is 13 amino acids. Trimming cost V 1 base and J 5 bases, with 8 bases left between them. CDR1 and CDR2 (germline): MGHRA, YSYEKL.

In its sample, this clonotype was seen many times. The chain carries TRBV5-1 and TRBJ2-5, with unresolved D. The V and J ends lost 3 bases and 1 base respectively, with 10 bases between them. CDR1 and CDR2 from the germline V gene are SGHRS and YFSETQ. CDR3 length: 14 amino acids. In DNA form, the CDR3 reads TGCGCCAGCAGCTATCAAAGGATCCAAGAGACCCAGTACTTC. Its translation: CASSYQRIQETQYF.

This clonotype showed up many times. V gene TRBV12-3 or TRBV12-4 combines with J gene TRBJ1-1; the D gene is possibly TRBD1 (5 bases). This CDR3 has 14 amino acids. V dropped 7 bases and J dropped 5 bases, with 17 bases sitting between them. CDR3: CASTLQARGTEAFF. CDR3 DNA sequence: TGTGCCAGCACCCTACAGGCCCGGGGGACTGAAGCTTTCTTT.

This clonotype was observed many times. This sequence joins TRBV4-1 and TRBJ1-1, with D perhaps TRBD1 (6 bases). Trimming removed 0 bases from V and 2 bases from J, with 13 bases in between. Germline CDR1 is MGHRA and CDR2 is YSYEKL. This CDR3 comprises 16 residues. This chain's CDR3 is CASSQERRGYNTEAFF. The CDR3 DNA reads as TGCGCCAGCAGCCAAGAAAGGAGGGGGTACAACACTGAAGCTTTCTTT.

This clonotype was counted ten times or more. V and J are TRBV5-1 and TRBJ1-5; D might be TRBD1 (5 bases). Germline lookup yields CDR1 SGHRS and CDR2 YFSETQ. The CDR3 totals 13 residues. V lost 1 base, J lost 5 bases, and 7 bases lay in between. CDR3 nucleotide sequence: TGCGCCAGCAGCTTGATGACAGATCAGCCCCAGCATTTT. Its translation: CASSLMTDQPQHF.

This clonotype was seen ten or more times. The rearrangement joins TRBV4-3 to TRBJ2-1; TRBD2 aligns across 7 bases. In germline, CDR1 is LGHNA, CDR2 YSLEER. This CDR3 has 16 residues. The V segment lost 4 bases and the J segment 0 bases; nucleotides outside the gene matches: 6. CDR3 residues: CASSPRPGGSYNEQFF. CDR3 coding DNA: TGCGCCAGCAGCCCCAGACCGGGGGGCTCCTACAATGAGCAGTTCTTC.

This clonotype was recorded at least ten times. V is TRBV20-1 and J is TRBJ1-2; the D is unclear. Trimming pared 0 bases from V and 5 bases from J, leaving 13 bases between. This CDR3 is 14 amino acids long. Per the germline V gene, CDR1 is DFQATT and CDR2 is SNEGSKA (reference sequence). CDR3 coding DNA: TGCAGTGCTAGAGATCTTGAGTCCTTATATGGCTACACCTTC. This translates into CSARDLESLYGYTF.

This clonotype was found many times. The chain uses TRBV5-1 and TRBJ1-2, with 7 bases that match TRBD1. The length of the CDR3 is 15 residues. The trim removed 4 bases at V and 2 bases at J, leaving 8 bases unmatched. CDR1 is SGHRS and CDR2 is YFSETQ in the germline V gene. CDR3 protein: CASSTGTVGNYGYTF. CDR3 DNA sequence: TGCGCCAGCAGCACCGGGACAGTCGGGAACTATGGCTACACCTTC.

This clonotype was counted at least ten times. This chain joins TRBV20-1 and TRBJ1-5, with 10 bases identical to TRBD1. V gave up 5 bases and J gave up 10 bases; unmatched junction bases: 5. CDR1 and CDR2 from the germline V gene are DFQATT and SNEGSKA (reference sequence). The CDR3 has 12 amino acids. The CDR3 nucleotides are TGCAGTGCTGGACAGGGGGGAAGCCCCCAGCATTTT. Amino acids: CSAGQGGSPQHF.

This clonotype was seen ten or more times. The rearrangement joins TRBV20-1 to TRBJ2-5, with D possibly TRBD1 on 5 matching bases. The CDR3 runs to 12 residues. The V and J ends lost 8 bases and 5 bases respectively, with 15 bases between them. Germline CDR1 is DFQATT and CDR2 is SNEGSKA (reference sequence). CDR3 coding DNA: TGCAGTCTCACCAGGGAAGGTGAGACCCAGTACTTC. Its translation is CSLTREGETQYF.

In its sample, this clonotype was seen many times. The CDR3 here is CSANTGRKHEQYF. The CDR3 DNA reads TGCAGCGCGAATACAGGGAGGAAGCACGAGCAGTACTTC. V is TRBV29-1 and J is TRBJ2-7, with D perhaps being TRBD1 or TRBD2 (6 bases each). Germline V lookup: CDR1 SQVTM, CDR2 ANQGSEA. CDR3 length: 13 residues. Trimming removed 7 bases from V and 5 bases from J, with 18 bases in between.

The table lists this clonotype with many counts. In DNA, the CDR3 is TGTGCCAGCAGCACGACGGACGGGTCCCCGGGAAAACTGTTTTTT. This encodes CASSTTDGSPGKLFF. The rearrangement joins TRBV11-2 to TRBJ1-4; D remains ambiguous. Trimming took 5 bases from V and 10 from J, leaving 20 bases between them. Germline CDR1 is SGHAT and CDR2 is FQNNGV. The CDR3 sequence is 15 residues long.

V gene TRBV7-3 combines with J gene TRBJ2-1, with D possibly being TRBD1 (5 bases). This CDR3 has 13 residues. Germline assignment: CDR1 SGHTA and CDR2 FQGTGA. V lost 3 bases and J 5 bases, leaving 8 bases between the germline ends. The CDR3 DNA reads as TGTGCCAGCAGCTTCCTAGGGGACAATGAGCAGTTCTTC. It yields the protein CASSFLGDNEQFF.

There are many counts of this clonotype. CDR3 in amino acids: CASSATGTGNYEQYF. The DNA of the CDR3 is TGTGCCAGCAGCGCAACAGGGACAGGGAACTACGAGCAGTACTTC. The chain has TRBV9 and TRBJ2-7; 9 nucleotides match TRBD1. This CDR3 region has 15 residues. J lost 3 bases, V lost 3 bases, and 7 bases had no gene match. The V gene's germline CDR1 is SGDLS and CDR2 YYNGEE.

This clonotype was counted at least ten times. CDR3 protein: CASSLEMVGEQYF. As DNA, the CDR3 is TGCGCCAGCAGCTTGGAAATGGTGGGCGAGCAGTACTTC. The V gene is TRBV5-1, the J gene TRBJ2-7; D ambiguous. Trimming removed 0 bases from V and 6 bases from J, with 10 bases in between. In germline, CDR1 is SGHRS, CDR2 YFSETQ. The CDR3 contains 13 residues.

This clonotype was seen many times. V gene TRBV25-1 combines with J gene TRBJ2-2; TRBD1 matches 8 bases. CDR3 size: 18 residues. V shed 2 bases, J shed 4 bases, and the junction held 12 bases outside the gene matches. The germline V gene has CDR1 MGHDK and CDR2 SYGVNS. CDR3 nucleotide sequence: TGTGCCAGCAGTGAAACGGGACAGGTGAATTCCGGCACCGGGGAGCTGTTTTTT. Translation: CASSETGQVNSGTGELFF.

This clonotype was counted many times. The genes are TRBV10-3 and TRBJ2-7; D call uncertain. The germline V gene encodes CDR1 ENHRY and CDR2 SYGVKD. V was cut by 1 base and J by 4 bases, with 8 bases left in between. The CDR3 has 13 amino acids. CDR3 DNA: TGTGCCATCAGTGAGTATCAGGAGTACGAGCAGTACTTC. Protein product: CAISEYQEYEQYF.

In this sample, this clonotype turned up many times. This sequence joins TRBV6-1 and TRBJ1-1; TRBD1 might be the D (6 bases). CDR3 size: 15 residues. Between the trimmed V and J ends, which lost 8 bases and 3 bases, there was a span of 19 bases. Germline assignment: CDR1 MNHNS and CDR2 SASEGT. CDR3 DNA: TGTGCCAGCGACCGGGACACCCTATCGGACACTGAAGCTTTCTTT. This codes for CASDRDTLSDTEAFF.

The table lists this clonotype with many counts. The chain uses TRBV7-2 and TRBJ1-2; 8 positions match TRBD1. There are 13 residues in the CDR3. The V segment lost 5 bases and the J segment 4 bases; nucleotides outside the gene matches: 3. Germline V gene data show CDR1 as SGHTA and CDR2 as FQGNSA. CDR3 sequence (DNA): TGTGCCAGCAGCCACGGACAGGGCTATGGCTACACCTTC. It encodes CASSHGQGYGYTF. Together with reference TRBV7-2 and TRBJ1-2, the CDR3 gives the full variable domain: GAGVSQSPSNKVTEKGKDVELRCDPISGHTALYWYRQSLGQGLEFLIYFQGNSAPDKSGLPSDRFSAERTGGSVSTLTIQRTQQEDSAVYLCASSHGQGYGYTFGSGTRLTVV.

This rearrangement joins TRBV20-1 to TRBJ1-1; D unresolved. The germline V gene has CDR1 DFQATT and CDR2 SNEGSKA (reference sequence). The CDR3 covers 13 residues. V shed 3 bases and J shed 1 base, with 9 bases lying between them. The DNA of the CDR3 is TGCAGTGCTAGTATATCACAGAACACTGAAGCTTTCTTT. Amino acid sequence: CSASISQNTEAFF.

This clonotype was seen many times. This chain links TRBV4-1 with TRBJ1-1; the match to TRBD1 covers 7 bases. Germline CDR1 MGHRA, CDR2 YSYEKL. The CDR3 is 14 amino acids. With V trimmed by 3 bases and J by 6 bases, 7 bases remained unmatched. The CDR3 nucleotides are TGCGCCAGCAGCCATACAGGGGAGTTCCCTGAAGCTTTCTTT. Protein: CASSHTGEFPEAFF.

This clonotype was observed many times. The CDR3, as DNA: TGTGCCATCAGTGATGACAGGGGATACTACGAGCAGTACTTC. It encodes CAISDDRGYYEQYF. This chain connects TRBV10-3 to TRBJ2-7; 8 bases are shared with TRBD1. V lost 3 bases to trimming and J lost 3 bases; unmatched junction nucleotides: 4. The germline V gene encodes CDR1 ENHRY and CDR2 SYGVKD. The CDR3 spans 14 residues.

The rearrangement joins TRBV15 to TRBJ1-2; D unresolved. The CDR3 is 14 residues long. In germline, CDR1 is LNHNV, CDR2 YYDKDF (reference sequence). V was clipped by 4 bases and J by 4 bases, with 13 bases between them. The CDR3 spells CATSNSVERYGYTF. CDR3 sequence (DNA): TGTGCCACCAGCAACTCCGTAGAACGCTATGGCTACACCTTC.

This clonotype was detected many times. The V call is TRBV12-3 or TRBV12-4, the J call TRBJ1-1; unclear D gene. Trimming removed 8 bases from V and 1 base from J, with 11 bases in between. CDR3 length: 13 residues. The CDR3 sequence: CASRAPGNTEAFF. The CDR3 bases are TGTGCCAGCCGGGCCCCGGGGAACACTGAAGCTTTCTTT.